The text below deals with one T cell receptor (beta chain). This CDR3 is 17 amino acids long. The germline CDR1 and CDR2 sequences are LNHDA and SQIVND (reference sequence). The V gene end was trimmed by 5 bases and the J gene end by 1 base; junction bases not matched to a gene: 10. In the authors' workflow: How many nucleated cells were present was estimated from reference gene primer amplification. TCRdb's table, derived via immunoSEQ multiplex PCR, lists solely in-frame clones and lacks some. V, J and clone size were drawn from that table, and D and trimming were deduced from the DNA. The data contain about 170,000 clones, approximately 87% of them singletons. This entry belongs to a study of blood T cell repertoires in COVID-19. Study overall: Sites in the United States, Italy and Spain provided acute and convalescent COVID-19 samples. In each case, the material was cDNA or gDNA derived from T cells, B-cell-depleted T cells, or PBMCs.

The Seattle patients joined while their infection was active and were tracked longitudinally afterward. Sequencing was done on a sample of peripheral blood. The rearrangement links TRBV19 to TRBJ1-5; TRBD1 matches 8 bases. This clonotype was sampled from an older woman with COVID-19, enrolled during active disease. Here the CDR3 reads CASSPGTGRFSNQPQHF. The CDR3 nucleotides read TGTGCCAGTAGTCCTGGGACAGGTAGGTTCAGCAATCAGCCCCAGCATTTT.